The 3 T cell receptor beta chains listed next were all sequenced from one sample in a study of shared clonotypes between healthy human individuals. Clones were sequenced by immunoSEQ multiplex PCR, and TCRdb holds only the in-frame ones, with some missing. The sample contains some 380,000 clones, 90% to 97% of which appear only once. The source material was memory CD8+ T cells sorted from blood. Subset meaning: CD45RO+ cells pooled with CCR7-negative TemRA cells. The receptor source for this set is a man aged 30 to 45 in good health.

V is TRBV28 and J is TRBJ2-5; 10 bases line up with TRBD2. From germline, CDR1 is MDHEN and CDR2 SYDVKM. The V segment lost 4 bases and the J segment 3 bases; nucleotides outside the gene matches: 5. The CDR3 runs 15 residues. CDR3 sequence (DNA): TGTGCCAGCAGTTCTGCGGGACTAGCGAAAGAGACCCAGTACTTC. It yields the protein CASSSAGLAKETQYF.

The chain is built from TRBV7-2 and TRBJ2-7; unclear D gene. Trimming shortened V by 1 base and J by 0 bases, and 7 bases separated the two germline ends. The CDR3 contains 14 residues. Germline V gene lookup returns CDR1 SGHTA and CDR2 FQGNSA. The CDR3 DNA reads TGTGCCAGCAGCTTAGTTGGCCTCTCCTACGAGCAGTACTTC. Translated: CASSLVGLSYEQYF. Full variable domain (missing parts from reference TRBV7-2 and TRBJ2-7): GAGVSQSPSNKVTEKGKDVELRCDPISGHTALYWYRQSLGQGLEFLIYFQGNSAPDKSGLPSDRFSAERTGGSVSTLTIQRTQQEDSAVYLCASSLVGLSYEQYFGPGTRLTVT.

The V and J genes are TRBV7-2 and TRBJ2-7, with 9 bases that match TRBD1. J gave up 3 bases and V 6 bases, and 6 bases lay outside the gene matches. The CDR3 sequence is 14 residues long. Per the germline V gene, CDR1 is SGHTA and CDR2 is FQGNSA. The CDR3 loop reads CASSVTGQGYEQYF. For the CDR3, the DNA is TGTGCCAGCAGTGTCACGGGACAGGGCTACGAGCAGTACTTC.